This TCR beta chain originates from a study of cytomegalovirus exposure and HLA in healthy donors (dated by TCRdb to 2016 to 2017). About the full investigation: According to an earlier analysis of 587 of the donors, some 170 million T cells yielded 117 million unique TCR beta sequences and less than 300 Gb of sequence data. Approximately 310 gigabases of sequencing data and 75 million to 85 million unique TCR sequences made up an early release that covered 500 to 700 HLA-typed donors. The genetic ancestry cluster associated with self-reported Caucasian donors included roughly four fifths of the roughly 410 genotyped donors. The study was designed to test whether signatures of past pathogen exposure could be identified by cataloging public T cell receptors. The study profiled the T cell repertoires of hundreds of subjects by immunosequencing and related them to cytomegalovirus serostatus. In addition to the first cohort of roughly 700 subjects, a separate validation cohort of approximately 120 different subjects was used. To predict cytomegalovirus infection status, the study combined high-throughput TCR immunosequencing, statistical association of individual TCRs with disease status, and machine learning. A later analysis re-analyzed previously published TCR beta repertoires from 500 to 700 donors and added high-resolution HLA genotyping to study TCR occurrence patterns. Rather than drawing on any new phenotypic data, the later analysis identified candidate immune exposures from TCR beta sequences and the way those sequences occurred across donors. In an earlier analysis of 500 to 650 of the donors, high-throughput TCR beta sequencing was used to judge whether each TCR beta V gene segment behaved as functional or pseudogenic. Donor age, sex, ethnicity and CMV serostatus were compiled together with the repertoire data. A later genetic analysis took genome-wide SNP genotypes for about 55% of the 666 donors and used that subset as a discovery cohort. All discovery cohort repertoires had been generated on a single sequencing platform. Both class I and class II loci were covered by HLA typing, at four-digit resolution. The number of donors typed differed by locus, with roughly 620-640 for A, B, C, DRB1 and DQB1, around 500 for DQA1, 606 for DPA1, and 472 for DPB1. A handful of DR-DQ haplotypes were handled as single units for association and clustering because linkage in the cohort was strong. Across some 400 genotyped donors of the cohort, an average of approximately 240,000 unique TCR beta nucleotide sequences per donor were sequenced, and roughly 20% of those sequences were non-productive.

Library prep was done by the immunoSEQ multiplex PCR assay. The multiplex PCR relied on a mix of 60 forward primers for TCR Vbeta segments and 13 reverse primers for TCR Jbeta segments. A multiplex PCR assay on genomic DNA amplified the CDR3 region of rearranged TCR beta genes. The Illumina HiSeq System was used to sequence the amplified TCR beta libraries as 87-base-pair reads. For the original study's pipeline: A later analysis tallied 75 million to 95 million unique TCR beta chains across the 700 or so repertoires, and approximately 9.9 million of those chains were shared by two or more donors. A nearest-neighbor algorithm error-corrected the raw reads and collapsed the reads into unique sequences, merging closely related sequences to remove PCR and sequencing errors. CDR3 sequences were aligned to IMGT reference sequences to assign V, D and J gene segments. For a sequence to be retained, at least a six-nucleotide match to both a V gene segment and a J gene segment was required. Rearrangements were classified as productive when the CDR3 lacked stop codons and remained in frame with V and J, and all other rearrangements were classified as non-productive. Following IMGT convention, CDR3 was defined as the stretch from the second conserved V-encoded cysteine up to the conserved J-encoded phenylalanine. Sequences without an unambiguous match to a single V gene segment were excluded from the earlier analysis of 587 of the donors. An earlier analysis of over 450 of the donors classified V segments as functional when productive rearrangements were above 56.7% and as segregating when the standard deviation between donors was above 5%. A statistical classification framework was built to diagnose cytomegalovirus status from the catalog of TCR beta chain sequences. In a later analysis, V and J genes were assigned by comparing TCR nucleotide sequences against IMGT/GENE-DB human TR gene sequences. The TCRdist pipeline was used in a later analysis to assign CDR3 sequences and most-parsimonious VDJ recombination scenarios. In a later analysis, every TCR beta chain was defined by the combination of its CDR3 amino acid sequence and its V-gene family, and reads without a unique V-gene family were dropped. A later analysis removed 450 to 600 highly shared, low-generation-probability nucleotide sequences to deal with suspected cross-contamination and a sequencing artifact. In a later analysis, a clonal expansion index for each public chain was calculated from normalized within-repertoire ranks of inferred template counts. In a later analysis, generation probabilities were computed using a VDJ recombination model fitted to out-of-frame rearrangements, and the results were checked against IGoR. In a later analysis, hypergeometric tests were used to score TCR-TCR, TCR-HLA and TCR-CMV co-occurrence, with a repertoire-size bias correction applied to TCR pairs. To estimate false discovery rates, a later analysis permuted the HLA or CMV assignments 20 times. A later analysis grouped co-occurring TCRs with DBSCAN, adding TCRdist sequence similarity when clustering within HLA-allele-positive subsets. Repertoires with fewer than 30,000 or more than 120,000 public chains were left out of co-occurrence clustering, as were about 5 repertoires with anomalous nucleotide sharing. TCRdb carries this immuneACCESS record with in-frame sequences only. Its versions omit some clonotypes, under half of them owing to an unresolved V gene in the studies checked, with the rest unexplained. That table supplies the V and J calls and clone size; D and trimming were determined from the DNA. Recorded for this sample are more than 95,000 clones; 74% of them occurred a single time. 4% to 5% of the sample is held by the ten biggest clonotypes.

About this clone: This clone's antigen is unknown. Nothing much larger sits one base from this clone, and base qualities are not available.

From a lookup of the germline V gene, CDR1 and CDR2 are LGHNA and YNFKEQ. Trimming at the junction amounts to 0 bases on V and 2 bases on J, and the germline ends lie 17 bases apart. CDR3 length: 17 amino acids, cysteine to phenylalanine. Just the 51-base CDR3 DNA is kept, in frame starting at base 1. In total, 630 or so healthy bone marrow donors made up the cohort. At the time of sampling, every cohort member was nominally healthy, though immune exposures that went unrecorded were likely present. The donor was CMV seropositive and was included in the group of 250 to 350 seropositive cohort members. A peripheral blood sample was collected from each donor, and TCR beta sequencing was performed on peripheral blood mononuclear cells. The Qiagen DNeasy Blood Extraction Kit was used to extract genomic DNA from the blood cell samples. Overall study outcomes, separate from this receptor: Some IMGT-functional V segments, including TRBV6-2 and TRBV6-3, could not be told apart with the 87-base-pair reads, so those segments were excluded. At a false discovery rate of 0.05, a later analysis linked about 16,000 TCR beta sequences to specific HLA alleles. The study listed 150 to 200 TCR beta chains as associated with cytomegalovirus. Immune exposure information for the cohort was limited to CMV serostatus. The earlier analysis of a few hundred of the donors excluded around 17 rarely observed V segments, including chromosome 9 orphons, because counts were too low. In a later genetic analysis, fewer N-insertions in productive TCRs were reported among donors in an Asian-associated ancestry cluster than the roughly 640-donor mean. Because some donors lacked HLA typing at each locus, the association tests relied only on the typed subset. Three of the identified cytomegalovirus-associated TCR beta chains were confirmed in vitro to be specific for cytomegalovirus antigens. According to a later analysis, most CMV-associated TCR beta chains appeared to be HLA-restricted, and the HLA associations seemed to be driven largely by CMV exposure. In a later analysis, TCR association rates were found to vary across HLA loci, with the most associated TCRs seen for DRB1 alleles and the fewest for HLA-C alleles. In this cohort, only TCR beta chains were sequenced, and detectable features were limited by the absence of alpha or paired-chain data. Strong co-occurrence of HLA alleles, especially DR and DQ, made assigning TCR associations to individual alleles difficult. In a later analysis, HLA-associated TCR beta chains were found to be more clonally expanded and to have lower generation probabilities than equally common non-associated chains. Several of the top co-occurrence clusters appeared to be linked to parvovirus B19, influenza, CMV and Epstein-Barr virus, according to a later analysis. Sequencing depth was assumed to be roughly uniform across donors in the presence/absence analyses, though that assumption may not hold. In both the original and validation cohorts, the classifier was reported to diagnose cytomegalovirus status with high specificity and sensitivity. A later genetic analysis associated a missense DCLRE1C variant with V-gene and J-gene trimming of TCR beta chains, and an independent cohort replicated the association. Across donors, most TCR sequences were observed very rarely, whereas some public TCRs were present in many individuals. A further reported finding was that TCR beta sequences accurately predicted the HLA-A and HLA-B alleles for most subjects in the first cohort. Linkage disequilibrium might explain the correlated functional status among segregating V segments, but an unknown experimental factor could not be excluded. It was suggested by the authors that the approach could potentially be generalized to other disease states and immunological phenotypes. A cluster of highly shared sequence variants was judged likely to represent a technical artifact of the sequencing pipeline. In an earlier analysis of several hundred of the donors, most TCR beta V segments were observed in productive rearrangements about 87% or about 30% of the time, broadly matching IMGT annotations.

Recombination connected TRBV4-2 to TRBJ2-7; the D region possibly corresponds to TRBD2 (6 bases align). Source material: PBMCs. The receptor was isolated from a woman between 50 and 59 years old in good health and CMV-seropositive. The DNA is TGTGCCAGCAGCCAAGACCTTTTGCGGACTACGACCTACGAGCAGTACTTC. Its protein reads: CASSQDLLRTTTYEQYF.